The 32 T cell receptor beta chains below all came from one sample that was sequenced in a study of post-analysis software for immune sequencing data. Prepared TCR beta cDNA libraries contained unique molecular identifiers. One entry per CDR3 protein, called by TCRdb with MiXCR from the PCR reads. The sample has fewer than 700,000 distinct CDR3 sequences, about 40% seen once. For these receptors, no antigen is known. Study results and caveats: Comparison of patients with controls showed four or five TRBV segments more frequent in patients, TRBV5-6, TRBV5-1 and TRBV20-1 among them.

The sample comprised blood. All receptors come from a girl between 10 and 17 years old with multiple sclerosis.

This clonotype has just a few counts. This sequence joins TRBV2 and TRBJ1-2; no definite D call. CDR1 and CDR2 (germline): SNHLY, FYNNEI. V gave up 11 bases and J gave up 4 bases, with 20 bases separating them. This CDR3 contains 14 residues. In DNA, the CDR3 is TGTGCCTATACTAAGGGCAGCTTTTCCTATGGCTACACCTTC. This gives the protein CAYTKGSFSYGYTF.

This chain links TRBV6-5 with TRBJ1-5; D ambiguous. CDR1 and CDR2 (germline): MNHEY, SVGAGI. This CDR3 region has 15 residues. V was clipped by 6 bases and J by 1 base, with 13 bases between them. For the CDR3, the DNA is TGTGCCAGCAGGCGCGAATTTCGGAGCAATCAGCCCCAGCATTTT. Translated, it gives CASRREFRSNQPQHF.

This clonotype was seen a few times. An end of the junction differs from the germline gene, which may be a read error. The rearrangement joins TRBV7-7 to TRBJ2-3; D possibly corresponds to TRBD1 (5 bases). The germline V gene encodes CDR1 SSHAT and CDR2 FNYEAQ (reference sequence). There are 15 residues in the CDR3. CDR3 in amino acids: CASSLGAGSGDTQYF. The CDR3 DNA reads TGTGCTAGCAGCTTAGGGGCCGGATCGGGAGATACGCAGTATTTT.

CDR3 coding DNA: TGTGCCAGCAGAGATATTATGCCCGGGCGTAGATACAATGAGCAGTTCTTC. Its translation: CASRDIMPGRRYNEQFF. The gene calls are TRBV6-1 and TRBJ2-1, with no clear D. CDR3 length equals 17 residues. Germline V gene data show CDR1 as MNHNS and CDR2 as SASEGT. Trimming shortened V by 6 bases and J by 4 bases, and 22 bases separated the two germline ends.

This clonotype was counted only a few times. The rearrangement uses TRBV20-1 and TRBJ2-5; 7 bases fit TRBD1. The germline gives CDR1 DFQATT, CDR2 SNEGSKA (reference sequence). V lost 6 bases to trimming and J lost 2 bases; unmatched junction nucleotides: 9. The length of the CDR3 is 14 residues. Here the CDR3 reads CSADGARGQETQYF. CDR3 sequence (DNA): TGCAGTGCCGATGGGGCCAGGGGGCAAGAGACCCAGTACTTC.

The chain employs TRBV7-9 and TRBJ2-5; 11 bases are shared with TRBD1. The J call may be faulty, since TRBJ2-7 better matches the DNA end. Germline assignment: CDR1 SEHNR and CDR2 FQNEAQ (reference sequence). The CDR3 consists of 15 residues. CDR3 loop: CASSIGRTGGDEQYF. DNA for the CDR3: TGTGCCAGCAGCATAGGGAGGACAGGGGGCGACGAGCAGTACTTC.

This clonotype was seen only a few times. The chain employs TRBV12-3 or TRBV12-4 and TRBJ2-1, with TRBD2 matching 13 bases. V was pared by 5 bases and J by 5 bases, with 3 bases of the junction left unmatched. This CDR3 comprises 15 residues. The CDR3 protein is CASSPTSGRDNEQFF. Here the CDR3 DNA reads TGTGCCAGCAGTCCCACTAGCGGGAGGGACAATGAGCAGTTCTTC.

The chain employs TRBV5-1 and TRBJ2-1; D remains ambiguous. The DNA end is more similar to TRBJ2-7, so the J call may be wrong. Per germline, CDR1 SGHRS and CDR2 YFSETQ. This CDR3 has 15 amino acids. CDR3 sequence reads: CASSLVSSSYNEQYF. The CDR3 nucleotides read TGCGCCAGCAGCTTGGTGTCGAGCTCCTACAATGAGCAGTACTTC.

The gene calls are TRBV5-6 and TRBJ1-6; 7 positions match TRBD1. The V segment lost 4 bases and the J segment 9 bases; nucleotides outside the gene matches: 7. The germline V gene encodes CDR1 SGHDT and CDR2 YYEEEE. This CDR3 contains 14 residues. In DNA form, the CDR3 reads TGTGCCAGCAGCCCTCGAAGGGGGCCTTCACCCCTCCACTTT. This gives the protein CASSPRRGPSPLHF.

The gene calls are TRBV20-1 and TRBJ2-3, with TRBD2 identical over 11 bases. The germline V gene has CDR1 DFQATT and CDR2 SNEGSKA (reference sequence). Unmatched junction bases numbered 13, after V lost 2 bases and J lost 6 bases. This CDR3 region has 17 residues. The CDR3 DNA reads TGCAGTGCTAGACCTTCAGTACTAGCGGGGGTGCGGGATACGCAGTATTTT. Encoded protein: CSARPSVLAGVRDTQYF.

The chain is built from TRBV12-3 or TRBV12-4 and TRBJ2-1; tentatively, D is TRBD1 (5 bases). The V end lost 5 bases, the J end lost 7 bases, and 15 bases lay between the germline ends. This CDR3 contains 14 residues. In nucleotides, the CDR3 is TGTGCCAGCAGTACCTTCCTGGGGCATAATGAGCAGTTCTTC. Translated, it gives CASSTFLGHNEQFF.

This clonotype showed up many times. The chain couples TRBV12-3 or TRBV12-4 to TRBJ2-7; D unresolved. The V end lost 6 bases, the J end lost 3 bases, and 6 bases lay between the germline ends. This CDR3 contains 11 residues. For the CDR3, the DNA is TGTGCCAGCAGCACGGACTACGAGCAGTACTTC. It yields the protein CASSTDYEQYF.

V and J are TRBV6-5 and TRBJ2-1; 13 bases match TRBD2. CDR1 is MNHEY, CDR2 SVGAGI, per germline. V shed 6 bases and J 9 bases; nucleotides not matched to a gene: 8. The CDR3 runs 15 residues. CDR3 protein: CASRTGTSGTSEQFF. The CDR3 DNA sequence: TGTGCCAGCAGAACCGGGACTAGCGGGACAAGTGAGCAGTTCTTC.

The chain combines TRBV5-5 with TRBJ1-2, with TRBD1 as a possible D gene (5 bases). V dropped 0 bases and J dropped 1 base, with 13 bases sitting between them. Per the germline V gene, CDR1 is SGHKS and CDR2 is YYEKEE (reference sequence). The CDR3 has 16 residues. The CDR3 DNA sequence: TGTGCCAGCAGCTTGGTCTGGGACGCCGGTAACTATGGCTACACCTTC. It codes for CASSLVWDAGNYGYTF.

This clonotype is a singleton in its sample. The CDR3 nucleotides read TGCAGTGCTAGCGATTCGGCGTCTCCCCTGATCGAGACCCAGTACTTC. Its translation: CSASDSASPLIETQYF. The chain recombines TRBV20-1 with TRBJ2-5, with D hard to call. Trimming removed 3 bases at V and 5 bases at J, with 22 bases between. The germline gives CDR1 DFQATT, CDR2 SNEGSKA (reference sequence). The CDR3 covers 16 residues.

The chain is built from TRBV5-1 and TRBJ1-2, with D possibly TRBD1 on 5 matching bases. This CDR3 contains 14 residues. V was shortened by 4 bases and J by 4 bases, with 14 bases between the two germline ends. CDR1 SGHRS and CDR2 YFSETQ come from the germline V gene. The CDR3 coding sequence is TGCGCCAGCAGCCCGGGCAGGGTAGGCTATGGCTACACCTTC. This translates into CASSPGRVGYGYTF.

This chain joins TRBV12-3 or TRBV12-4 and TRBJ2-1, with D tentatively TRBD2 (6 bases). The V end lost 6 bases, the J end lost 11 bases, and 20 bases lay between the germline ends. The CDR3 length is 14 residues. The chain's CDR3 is CASRPGSFAVKQFF. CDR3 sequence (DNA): TGTGCCAGCAGACCCGGGAGCTTCGCGGTTAAGCAGTTCTTC.

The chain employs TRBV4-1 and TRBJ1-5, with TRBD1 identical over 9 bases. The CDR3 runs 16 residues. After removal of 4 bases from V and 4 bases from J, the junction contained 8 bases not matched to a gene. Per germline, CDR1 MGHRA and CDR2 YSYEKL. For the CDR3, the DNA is TGCGCCAGCAGCCTCACAGGGGGCAAAGGAAATCAGCCCCAGCATTTT. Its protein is CASSLTGGKGNQPQHF.

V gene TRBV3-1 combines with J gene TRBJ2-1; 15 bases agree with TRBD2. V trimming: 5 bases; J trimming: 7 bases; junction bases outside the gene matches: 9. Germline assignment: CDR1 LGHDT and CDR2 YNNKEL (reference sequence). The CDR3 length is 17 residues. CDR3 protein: CASSDRSGLAGGNEQFF. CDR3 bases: TGTGCCAGCAGCGACCGTTCGGGACTAGCGGGGGGTAATGAGCAGTTCTTC.

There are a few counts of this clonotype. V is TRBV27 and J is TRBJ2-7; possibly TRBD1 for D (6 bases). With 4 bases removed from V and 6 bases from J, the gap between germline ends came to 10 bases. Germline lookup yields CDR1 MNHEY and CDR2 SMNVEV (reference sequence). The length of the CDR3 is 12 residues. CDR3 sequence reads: CASSSTGFEQYF. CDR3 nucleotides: TGTGCCAGCAGTTCCACAGGGTTCGAGCAGTACTTC.

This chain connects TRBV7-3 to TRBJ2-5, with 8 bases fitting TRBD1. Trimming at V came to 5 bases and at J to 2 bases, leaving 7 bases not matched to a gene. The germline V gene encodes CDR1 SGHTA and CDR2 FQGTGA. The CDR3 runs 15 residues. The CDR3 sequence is CASSPRTGKQETQYF. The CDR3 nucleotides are TGTGCCAGCAGCCCGAGGACAGGGAAACAAGAGACCCAGTACTTC.

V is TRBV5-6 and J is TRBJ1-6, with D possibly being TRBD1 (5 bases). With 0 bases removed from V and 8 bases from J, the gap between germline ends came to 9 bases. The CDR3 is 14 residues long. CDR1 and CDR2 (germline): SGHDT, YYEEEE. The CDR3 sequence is CASSLDRFHSPLHF. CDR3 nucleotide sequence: TGTGCCAGCAGCTTGGACAGGTTTCATTCACCCCTCCACTTT.

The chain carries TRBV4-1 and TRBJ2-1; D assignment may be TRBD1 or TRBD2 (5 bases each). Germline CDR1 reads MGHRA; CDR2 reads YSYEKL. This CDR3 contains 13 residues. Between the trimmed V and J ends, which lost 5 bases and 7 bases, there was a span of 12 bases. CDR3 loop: CASSSLGRNEQFF. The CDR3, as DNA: TGCGCCAGCAGCTCACTGGGACGTAATGAGCAGTTCTTC.

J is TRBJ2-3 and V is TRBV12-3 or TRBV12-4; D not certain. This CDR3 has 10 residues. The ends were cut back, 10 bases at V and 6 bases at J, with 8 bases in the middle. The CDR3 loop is CATSMDTQYF. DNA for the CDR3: TGTGCCACATCTATGGATACGCAGTATTTT.

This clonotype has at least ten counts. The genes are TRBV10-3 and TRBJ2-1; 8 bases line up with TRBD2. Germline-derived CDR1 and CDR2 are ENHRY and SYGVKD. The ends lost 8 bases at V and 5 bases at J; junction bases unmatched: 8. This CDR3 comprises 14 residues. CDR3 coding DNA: TGTGCCATCGCCCGGGAGGGAGATCACAATGAGCAGTTCTTC. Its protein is CAIAREGDHNEQFF.

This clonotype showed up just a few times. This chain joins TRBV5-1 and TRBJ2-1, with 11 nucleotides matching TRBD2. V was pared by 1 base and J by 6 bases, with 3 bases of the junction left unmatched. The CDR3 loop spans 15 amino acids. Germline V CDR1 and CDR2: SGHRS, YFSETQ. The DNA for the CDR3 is TGCGCCAGCAGCTTGCTGACTAGCGGGACCAATGAGCAGTTCTTC. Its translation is CASSLLTSGTNEQFF.

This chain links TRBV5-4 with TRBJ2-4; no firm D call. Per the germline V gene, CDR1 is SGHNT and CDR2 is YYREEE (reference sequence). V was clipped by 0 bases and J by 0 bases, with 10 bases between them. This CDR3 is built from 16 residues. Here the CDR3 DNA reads TGTGCCAGCAGCTTGGACGGCTCGGGAGCCAAAAACATTCAGTACTTC. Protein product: CASSLDGSGAKNIQYF.

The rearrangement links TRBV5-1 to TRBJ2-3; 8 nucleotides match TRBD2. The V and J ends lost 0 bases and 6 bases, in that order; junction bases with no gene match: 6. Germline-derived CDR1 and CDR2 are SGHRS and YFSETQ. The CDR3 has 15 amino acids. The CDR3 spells CASSLAGLGQDTQYF. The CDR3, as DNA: TGCGCCAGCAGCTTGGCGGGACTAGGACAGGATACGCAGTATTTT.

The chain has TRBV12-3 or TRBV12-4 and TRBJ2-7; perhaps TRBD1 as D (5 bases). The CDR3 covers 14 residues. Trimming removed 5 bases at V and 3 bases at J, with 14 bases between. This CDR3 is CASSPLSRVYEQYF. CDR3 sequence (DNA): TGTGCCAGCAGTCCTTTATCCAGGGTCTACGAGCAGTACTTC.

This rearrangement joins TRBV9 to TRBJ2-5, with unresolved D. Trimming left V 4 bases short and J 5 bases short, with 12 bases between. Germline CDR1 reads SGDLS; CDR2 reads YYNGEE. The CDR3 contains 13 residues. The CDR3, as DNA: TGTGCCAGCAGCTCGGAGATCGGGGAGACCCAGTACTTC. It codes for CASSSEIGETQYF.

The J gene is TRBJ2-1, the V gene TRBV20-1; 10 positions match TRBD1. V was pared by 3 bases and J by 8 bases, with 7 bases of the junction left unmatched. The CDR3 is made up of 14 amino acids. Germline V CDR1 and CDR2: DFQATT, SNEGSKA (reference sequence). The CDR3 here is CSARLGQGPHEQFF. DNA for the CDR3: TGCAGTGCTAGGCTGGGACAGGGGCCCCATGAGCAGTTCTTC.

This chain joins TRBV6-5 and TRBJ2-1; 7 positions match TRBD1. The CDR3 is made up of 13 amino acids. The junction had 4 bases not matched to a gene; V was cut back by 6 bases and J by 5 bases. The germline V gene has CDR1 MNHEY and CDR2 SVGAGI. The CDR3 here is CASSTGQNNEQFF. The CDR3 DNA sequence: TGTGCCAGCAGCACGGGACAGAACAATGAGCAGTTCTTC.